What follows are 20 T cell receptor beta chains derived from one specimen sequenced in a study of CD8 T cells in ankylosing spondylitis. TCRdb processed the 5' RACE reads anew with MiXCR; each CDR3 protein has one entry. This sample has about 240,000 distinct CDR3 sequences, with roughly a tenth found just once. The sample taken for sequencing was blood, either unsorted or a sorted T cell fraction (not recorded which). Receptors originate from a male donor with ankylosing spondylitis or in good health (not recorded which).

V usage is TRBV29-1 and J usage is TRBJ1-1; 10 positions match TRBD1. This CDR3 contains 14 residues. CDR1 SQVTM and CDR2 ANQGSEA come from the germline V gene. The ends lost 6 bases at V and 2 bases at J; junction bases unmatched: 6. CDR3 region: CSVVRTGGNTEAFF. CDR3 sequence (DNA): TGCAGCGTCGTACGGACAGGGGGAAACACTGAAGCTTTCTTT. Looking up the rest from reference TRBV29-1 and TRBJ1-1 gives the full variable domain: SAVISQKPSRDICQRGTSLTIQCQVDSQVTMMFWYRQQPGQSLTLIATANQGSEATYESGFVIDKFPISRPNLTFSTLTVSNMSPEDSSIYLCSVVRTGGNTEAFFGQGTRLTVV.

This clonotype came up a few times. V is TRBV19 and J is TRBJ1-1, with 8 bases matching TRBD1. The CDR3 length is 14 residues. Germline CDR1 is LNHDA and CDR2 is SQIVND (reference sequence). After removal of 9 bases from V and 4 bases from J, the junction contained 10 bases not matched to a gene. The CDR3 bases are TGTGCCAGCAGGGACAGGAACTGGGTCACTGAAGCTTTCTTT. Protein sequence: CASRDRNWVTEAFF.

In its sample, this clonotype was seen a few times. In nucleotides, the CDR3 is TGTGCCAGCAGTCCGGACAGGGGGCGCAAGGACTATGGCTACACCTTC. Its translation: CASSPDRGRKDYGYTF. The chain employs TRBV6-1 and TRBJ1-2; 11 positions agree with TRBD1. Germline CDR1 and CDR2: MNHNS and SASEGT. The length of the CDR3 is 16 residues. J gave up 3 bases and V 5 bases, and 8 bases lay outside the gene matches.

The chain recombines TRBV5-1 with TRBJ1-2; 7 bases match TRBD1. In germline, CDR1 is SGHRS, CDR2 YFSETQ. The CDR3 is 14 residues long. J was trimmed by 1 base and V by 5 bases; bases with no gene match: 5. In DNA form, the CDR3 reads TGCGCCAGCAGTTCGACAGGGAATAACTATGGCTACACCTTC. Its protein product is CASSSTGNNYGYTF.

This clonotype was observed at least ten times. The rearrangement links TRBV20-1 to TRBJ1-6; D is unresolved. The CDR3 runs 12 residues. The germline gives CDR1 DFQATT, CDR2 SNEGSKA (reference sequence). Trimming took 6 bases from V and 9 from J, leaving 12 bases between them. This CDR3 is CSAGQMGSPLHF. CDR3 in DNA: TGCAGTGCGGGCCAAATGGGTTCACCCCTCCACTTT.

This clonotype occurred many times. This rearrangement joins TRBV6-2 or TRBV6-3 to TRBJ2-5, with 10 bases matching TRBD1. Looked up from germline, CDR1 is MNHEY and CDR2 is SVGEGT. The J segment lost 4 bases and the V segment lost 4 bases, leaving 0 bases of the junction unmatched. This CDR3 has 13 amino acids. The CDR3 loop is CASSWDRGETQYF. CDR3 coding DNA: TGTGCCAGCAGTTGGGACAGGGGAGAGACCCAGTACTTC.

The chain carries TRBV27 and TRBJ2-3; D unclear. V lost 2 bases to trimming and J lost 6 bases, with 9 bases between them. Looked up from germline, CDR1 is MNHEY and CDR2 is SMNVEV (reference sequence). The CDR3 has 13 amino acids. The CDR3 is CASSLRVEDTQYF. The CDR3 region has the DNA TGTGCCAGCAGTTTACGAGTGGAGGATACGCAGTATTTT.

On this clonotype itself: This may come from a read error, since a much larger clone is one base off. DNA for the CDR3: TGTGCCAGCATGGGACAGGGAGGAAGTTTTGGGTATGACTACACCTTC. The encoded protein is CASMGQGGSFGYDYTF. J is TRBJ1-2 and V is TRBV12-3 or TRBV12-4, with 9 bases identical to TRBD1. The CDR3 has 16 residues.

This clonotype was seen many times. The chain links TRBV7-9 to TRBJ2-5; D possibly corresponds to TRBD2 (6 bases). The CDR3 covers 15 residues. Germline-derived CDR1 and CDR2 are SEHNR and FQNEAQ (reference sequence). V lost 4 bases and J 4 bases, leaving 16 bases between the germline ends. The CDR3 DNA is TGTGCCAGCAGCTCCCTCCGGGGGTCTCCAGAGACCCAGTACTTC. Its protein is CASSSLRGSPETQYF.

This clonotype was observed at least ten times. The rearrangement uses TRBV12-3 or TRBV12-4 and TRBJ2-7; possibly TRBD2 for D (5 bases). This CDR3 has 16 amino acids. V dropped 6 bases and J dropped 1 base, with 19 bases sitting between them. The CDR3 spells CASSPTSGGSSYEQYF. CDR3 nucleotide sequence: TGTGCCAGCAGCCCCACTAGTGGCGGCTCTTCCTACGAGCAGTACTTC.

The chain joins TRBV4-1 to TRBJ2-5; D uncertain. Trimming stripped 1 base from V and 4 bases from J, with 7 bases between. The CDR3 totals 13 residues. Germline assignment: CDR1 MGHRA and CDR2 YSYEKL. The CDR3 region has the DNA TGCGCCAGCAGCCAAGTGCCACCAGAGACCCAGTACTTC. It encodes CASSQVPPETQYF.

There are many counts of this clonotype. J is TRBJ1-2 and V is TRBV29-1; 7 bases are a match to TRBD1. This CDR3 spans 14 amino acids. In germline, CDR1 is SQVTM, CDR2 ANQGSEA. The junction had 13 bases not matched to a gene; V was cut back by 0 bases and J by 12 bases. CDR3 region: CSVEDAETGLRNTF. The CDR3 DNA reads TGCAGCGTTGAAGATGCTGAGACAGGGTTACGGAACACCTTC.

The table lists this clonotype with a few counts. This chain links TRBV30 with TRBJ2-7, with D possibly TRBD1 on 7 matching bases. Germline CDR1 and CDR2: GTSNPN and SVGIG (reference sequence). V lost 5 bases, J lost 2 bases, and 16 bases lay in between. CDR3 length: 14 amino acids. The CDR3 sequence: CAWDAGTETYEQYF. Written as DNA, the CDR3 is TGTGCCTGGGATGCGGGGACAGAAACCTACGAGCAGTACTTC.

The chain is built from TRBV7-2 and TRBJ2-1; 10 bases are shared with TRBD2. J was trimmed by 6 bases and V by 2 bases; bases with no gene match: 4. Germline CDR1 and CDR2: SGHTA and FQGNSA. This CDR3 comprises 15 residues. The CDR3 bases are TGTGCCAGCAGCTTAACAGCGGGGGGGTTCAATGAGCAGTTCTTC. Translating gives CASSLTAGGFNEQFF.

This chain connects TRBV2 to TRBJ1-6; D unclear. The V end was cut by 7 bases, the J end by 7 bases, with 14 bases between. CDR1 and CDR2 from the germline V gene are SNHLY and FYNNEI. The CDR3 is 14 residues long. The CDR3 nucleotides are TGTGCCAGCATTATGGACCGTCTCAATTCACCCCTCCACTTT. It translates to CASIMDRLNSPLHF.

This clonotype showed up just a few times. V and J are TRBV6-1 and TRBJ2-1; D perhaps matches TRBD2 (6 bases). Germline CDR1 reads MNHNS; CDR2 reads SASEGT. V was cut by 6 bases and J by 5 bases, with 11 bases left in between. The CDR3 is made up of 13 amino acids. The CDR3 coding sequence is TGTGCCAGCAGGGTAGCGGAAAACAATGAGCAGTTCTTC. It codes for CASRVAENNEQFF.

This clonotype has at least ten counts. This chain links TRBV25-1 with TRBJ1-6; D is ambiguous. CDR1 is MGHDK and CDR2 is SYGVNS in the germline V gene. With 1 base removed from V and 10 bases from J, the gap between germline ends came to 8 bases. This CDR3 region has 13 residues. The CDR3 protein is CASSEFAGSPLHF. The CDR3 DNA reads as TGTGCCAGCAGTGAATTCGCAGGCTCACCCCTCCACTTT.

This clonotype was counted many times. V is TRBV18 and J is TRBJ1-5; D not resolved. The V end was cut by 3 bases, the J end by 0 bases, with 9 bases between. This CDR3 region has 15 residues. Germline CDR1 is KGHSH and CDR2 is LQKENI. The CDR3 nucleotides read TGTGCCAGCTCACCGGTACACGATAGCAATCAGCCCCAGCATTTT. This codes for CASSPVHDSNQPQHF.

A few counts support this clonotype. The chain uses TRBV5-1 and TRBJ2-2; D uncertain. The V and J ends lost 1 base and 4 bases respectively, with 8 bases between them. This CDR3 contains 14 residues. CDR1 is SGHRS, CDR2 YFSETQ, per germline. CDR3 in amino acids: CASSLLDGTGELFF. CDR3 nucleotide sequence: TGCGCCAGCAGCTTGTTGGACGGCACCGGGGAGCTGTTTTTT.

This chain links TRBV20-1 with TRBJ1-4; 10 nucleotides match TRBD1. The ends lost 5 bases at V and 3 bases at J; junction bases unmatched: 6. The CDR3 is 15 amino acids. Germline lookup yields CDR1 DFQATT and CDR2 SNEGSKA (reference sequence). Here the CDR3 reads CSASPGTGANEKLFF. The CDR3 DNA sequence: TGCAGTGCTTCTCCCGGGACAGGGGCTAATGAAAAACTGTTTTTT.